This T cell receptor beta chain originates from a study of blood T cell repertoires in COVID-19. Study-level background: Acute-phase and convalescent COVID-19 samples originated in the United States, Italy and Spain. From T cells, B-cell-depleted T cells, or PBMCs came the material, which was cDNA or gDNA.

As handled by the study authors: Cell counts per sample came from amplifying reference gene primers. Sequenced by immunoSEQ multiplex PCR; TCRdb stores in-frame clones only, minus some. V, J and clone size are those of that table, while D and trimming were read from the DNA. The sample includes over 150,000 clones, about four fifths of them seen just once. This CDR3 is built from 14 residues. Germline V lookup: CDR1 SGHDT, CDR2 YYEEEE. V was pared by 3 bases and J by 1 base, with 10 bases between. This clone was detected only a few times. This TCR came from a woman in her sixties or seventies with acute or convalescent COVID-19. Sequencing was carried out using peripheral blood. V and J are TRBV5-6 and TRBJ1-1; no clear D. Here the CDR3 DNA reads TGTGCCAGCAGCTATACGATCAGGAACACTGAAGCTTTCTTT. Protein sequence: CASSYTIRNTEAFF.